Presented here are 20 T cell receptor beta chains from one specimen sequenced in a study of blood T cell repertoires in COVID-19. Profiling relied on immunoSEQ multiplex PCR, and the TCRdb table lists in-frame clones only, not all of them. Here the sample spans over 350,000 clones, roughly 88% being singletons. The specimen was PBMCs or T cells enriched from blood (not recorded which). These receptors came from a woman in her twenties or thirties with acute COVID-19.

The chain combines TRBV6-1 with TRBJ2-6, with D perhaps matching TRBD2 (5 bases). V was pared by 2 bases and J by 0 bases, with 14 bases between. The CDR3 loop spans 18 amino acids. Germline assignment: CDR1 MNHNS and CDR2 SASEGT. DNA for the CDR3: TGTGCCAGCAGTGAATTCCGAGGGTCGAGCTCTGGGGCCAACGTCCTGACTTTC. Protein product: CASSEFRGSSSGANVLTF.

V is TRBV27 and J is TRBJ2-5, with 10 bases identical to TRBD1. This CDR3 comprises 15 residues. With 5 bases clipped from V and 5 bases from J, the junction kept 8 bases outside the gene matches. Germline V gives CDR1 MNHEY, CDR2 SMNVEV (reference sequence). CDR3 bases: TGTGCCAGCAGTCCGACCGGGACAGGGGTCGAGACCCAGTACTTC. Translated, it gives CASSPTGTGVETQYF.

V usage is TRBV4-1 and J usage is TRBJ2-7; 9 bases line up with TRBD1. Germline V gene lookup returns CDR1 MGHRA and CDR2 YSYEKL. The V and J ends lost 3 bases and 2 bases, in that order; junction bases with no gene match: 5. This CDR3 spans 15 amino acids. CDR3 region: CASSQTGGIPYEQYF. The CDR3 region has the DNA TGCGCCAGCAGCCAGACAGGGGGAATCCCCTACGAGCAGTACTTC.

The chain combines TRBV27 with TRBJ1-6, with D perhaps TRBD1 (5 bases). This CDR3 is built from 14 residues. The V end lost 9 bases, the J end lost 0 bases, and 9 bases lay between the germline ends. Germline loops: CDR1 MNHEY, CDR2 SMNVEV (reference sequence). This CDR3 reads CASRQSSYNSPLHF. DNA of the CDR3: TGTGCCAGTCGACAGAGCTCCTATAATTCACCCCTCCACTTT.

The J gene is TRBJ1-2, the V gene TRBV6-2 or TRBV6-3; 8 bases align to TRBD1. Germline values: CDR1 MNHEY, CDR2 SVGEGT. This CDR3 has 18 amino acids. V dropped 3 bases and J dropped 8; count of bases not matched to a gene: 20. The CDR3 reads CASSYPAGQGTERGGYTF. In DNA, the CDR3 is TGTGCCAGCAGTTATCCGGCCGGACAGGGCACCGAAAGGGGGGGCTACACCTTC.

This clone was seen a few times. The chain combines TRBV5-5 with TRBJ2-5, with 10 bases that match TRBD1. Per the germline V gene, CDR1 is SGHKS and CDR2 is YYEKEE (reference sequence). Losses at the gene ends were 0 bases for V and 4 bases for J; bases not matched to a gene: 3. This CDR3 has 15 amino acids. CDR3 residues: CASSLGQGAGETQYF. The CDR3 DNA follows: TGTGCCAGCAGCTTGGGACAGGGGGCGGGAGAGACCCAGTACTTC.

This chain connects TRBV19 to TRBJ2-2; 10 nucleotides agree with TRBD1. The CDR3 spans 17 residues. Per the germline V gene, CDR1 is LNHDA and CDR2 is SQIVND (reference sequence). Trimming at V came to 5 bases and at J to 3 bases, leaving 9 bases not matched to a gene. CDR3 DNA: TGTGCCAGTAGTGCGGCGACAGGGGGCTTGTACACCGGGGAGCTGTTTTTT. Amino acid sequence: CASSAATGGLYTGELFF. The full variable domain, completed using reference TRBV19 and TRBJ2-2, is DGGITQSPKYLFRKEGQNVTLSCEQNLNHDAMYWYRQDPGQGLRLIYYSQIVNDFQKGDIAEGYSVSREKKESFPLTVTSAQKNPTAFYLCASSAATGGLYTGELFFGEGSRLTVL.

Only one count was recorded for this clone. The chain links TRBV5-1 to TRBJ1-4, with TRBD1 matching over 7 bases. J was trimmed by 4 bases and V by 4 bases; bases with no gene match: 7. CDR3 length: 15 amino acids. The germline V gene encodes CDR1 SGHRS and CDR2 YFSETQ. CDR3 sequence: CASSPRTGGNEKLFF. The DNA of the CDR3 is TGCGCCAGCAGCCCTCGGACAGGAGGTAATGAAAAACTGTTTTTT.

This rearrangement joins TRBV24-1 to TRBJ2-7; 7 bases line up with TRBD1. Germline V gives CDR1 KGHDR, CDR2 SFDVKD. V shed 9 bases, J shed 5 bases, and the junction held 3 bases outside the gene matches. This CDR3 region has 11 residues. The CDR3 region is CATRQGNEQYF. For the CDR3, the DNA is TGTGCCACCCGACAGGGAAACGAGCAGTACTTC.

The V gene is TRBV6-6, the J gene TRBJ2-3; D gene unclear. Germline CDR1 is MNHNY and CDR2 is SVGAGI (reference sequence). The V end was cut by 2 bases, the J end by 2 bases, with 8 bases between. The CDR3 is 14 residues long. The CDR3 reads CASSYLLITDTQYF. The DNA for the CDR3 is TGTGCCAGCAGTTACCTACTAATCACAGATACGCAGTATTTT.

This clone was observed a handful of times. The rearrangement links TRBV18 to TRBJ1-6, with 8 bases lining up with TRBD1. CDR3 size: 14 residues. Losses at the gene ends were 4 bases for V and 7 bases for J; bases not matched to a gene: 3. The germline CDR1 and CDR2 sequences are KGHSH and LQKENI. CDR3 protein: CASSRRQGNSPLHF. In DNA form, the CDR3 reads TGTGCCAGCTCACGTAGACAGGGGAATTCACCCCTCCACTTT.

The chain has TRBV27 and TRBJ1-5, with no clear D. This CDR3 is 13 amino acids long. The V gene's germline CDR1 is MNHEY and CDR2 SMNVEV (reference sequence). Trimming stripped 4 bases from V and 5 bases from J, with 9 bases between. CDR3 DNA: TGTGCCAGCAGTTGGAGGGTTTATCAGCCCCAGCATTTT. This encodes CASSWRVYQPQHF.

This chain uses TRBV3-1 (or the pseudogene TRBV3-2) with TRBJ2-1; 10 bases match TRBD2. Germline V gene sequence: CDR1 LGHDT, CDR2 YNNKEL (reference sequence). This CDR3 spans 15 amino acids. With V trimmed by 2 bases and J by 4 bases, 2 bases remained unmatched. The CDR3 DNA follows: TGTGCCAGCAGCCAACTAGCGGGAGTATACAATGAGCAGTTCTTC. Its protein is CASSQLAGVYNEQFF.

This rearrangement joins TRBV4-1 to TRBJ1-5; tentatively, D is TRBD1 (6 bases). CDR3 length equals 15 residues. Trimming removed 4 bases at V and 4 bases at J, with 14 bases between. Germline V lookup: CDR1 MGHRA, CDR2 YSYEKL. The CDR3 sequence: CASSPDRLWNQPQHF. CDR3 bases: TGCGCCAGCAGCCCCGACAGGCTATGGAATCAGCCCCAGCATTTT.

CDR3 DNA: TGTGCCAGCAGCTCGGAGGGGCCGATGGCACAGACCCAGTACTTC. Its translation: CASSSEGPMAQTQYF. The chain has TRBV7-3 and TRBJ2-5; D is possibly TRBD2 (6 bases). Per the germline V gene, CDR1 is SGHTA and CDR2 is FQGTGA. Trimming took off 4 bases at V and 6 bases at J, with 18 bases between the two ends. This CDR3 contains 15 residues.

The rearrangement uses TRBV7-9 and TRBJ1-1; 9 bases agree with TRBD1. Germline V lookup: CDR1 SEHNR, CDR2 FQNEAQ (reference sequence). The CDR3 contains 17 residues. After removal of 1 base from V and 4 bases from J, the junction contained 10 bases not matched to a gene. DNA for the CDR3: TGTGCCAGCAGCTTAGTACGACAGGGGGTTGGTGTCACTGAAGCTTTCTTT. Its translation: CASSLVRQGVGVTEAFF.

The chain combines TRBV5-1 with TRBJ1-1; 8 bases align to TRBD1. Germline values: CDR1 SGHRS, CDR2 YFSETQ. V trimming: 4 bases; J trimming: 5 bases; junction bases outside the gene matches: 10. The CDR3 has 15 amino acids. CDR3 sequence reads: CASSKGTGVGTEAFF. The CDR3 DNA is TGCGCCAGCAGCAAGGGGACAGGCGTCGGGACTGAAGCTTTCTTT. The whole variable domain, filled in from reference TRBV5-1 and TRBJ1-1, reads KAGVTQTPRYLIKTRGQQVTLSCSPISGHRSVSWYQQTPGQGLQFLFEYFSETQRNKGNFPGRFSGRQFSNSRSEMNVSTLELGDSALYLCASSKGTGVGTEAFFGQGTRLTVV.

The chain carries TRBV9 and TRBJ2-2, with 8 bases aligning to TRBD2. V lost 3 bases, J lost 4 bases, and 5 bases stayed unmatched. The CDR3 covers 15 residues. From germline, CDR1 is SGDLS and CDR2 YYNGEE. The CDR3 DNA sequence: TGTGCCAGCAGCGAACGCGGGGGGACCACCGGGGAGCTGTTTTTT. Translation gives CASSERGGTTGELFF. Full variable domain (missing parts from reference TRBV9 and TRBJ2-2): DSGVTQTPKHLITATGQRVTLRCSPRSGDLSVYWYQQSLDQGLQFLIQYYNGEERAKGNILERFSAQQFPDLHSELNLSSLELGDSALYFCASSERGGTTGELFFGEGSRLTVL.

The chain is built from TRBV7-3 and TRBJ2-2; D might be TRBD1 (5 bases). Germline values: CDR1 SGHTA, CDR2 FQGTGA. The CDR3 sequence is 13 residues long. V was clipped by 5 bases and J by 6 bases, with 10 bases between them. The CDR3 DNA sequence: TGTGCCAGCAGCCGACCAGGGTCCGGGGAGCTGTTTTTT. It specifies CASSRPGSGELFF.

The DNA for the CDR3 is TGTGCCAGCAGTGAATTTCGGGGGGTTGAAGCTTTCTTT. Translated, it gives CASSEFRGVEAFF. The chain recombines TRBV2 with TRBJ1-1; D possibly corresponds to TRBD1 (5 bases). V shed 2 bases and J shed 7 bases, with 11 bases lying between them. The CDR3 is made up of 13 amino acids. CDR1 is SNHLY and CDR2 is FYNNEI in the germline V gene.